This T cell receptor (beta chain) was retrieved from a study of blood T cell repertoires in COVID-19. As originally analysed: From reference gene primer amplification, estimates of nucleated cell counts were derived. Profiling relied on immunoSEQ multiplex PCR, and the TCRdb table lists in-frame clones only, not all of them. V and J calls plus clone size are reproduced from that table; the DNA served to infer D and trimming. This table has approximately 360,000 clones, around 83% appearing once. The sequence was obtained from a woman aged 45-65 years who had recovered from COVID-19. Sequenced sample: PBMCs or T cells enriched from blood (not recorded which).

The CDR3 bases are TGTGCCTGGAGGGACACTTCAGTGGGAAAACTGTTTTTT. Protein product: CAWRDTSVGKLFF. The rearrangement links TRBV30 to TRBJ1-4; maybe TRBD1 (5 bases). V lost 3 bases, J lost 10 bases, and 15 bases lay in between. Germline V gene lookup returns CDR1 GTSNPN and CDR2 SVGIG (reference sequence). The CDR3 length is 13 residues. Complete variable domain (other parts from reference TRBV30 and TRBJ1-4): SQTIHQWPATLVQPVGSPLSLECTVEGTSNPNLYWYRQAAGRGLQLLFYSVGIGQISSEVPQNLSASRPQDRQFILSSKKLLLSDSGFYLCAWRDTSVGKLFFGSGTQLSVL.